This entry lists 6 T cell receptor beta chains sequenced from one sample in a study of cytomegalovirus exposure and HLA in healthy donors. PCR amplification relied on 60 Vbeta primers (plus 13 Jbeta primers). The protocol was immunoSEQ multiplex PCR, while the TCRdb copy is restricted to in-frame clones and leaves out a portion. The sample yields around 210,000 clones, over 75% seen once. The sample comprised PBMCs. The source is a boy aged 5-17 years in good health and CMV-seronegative.

This chain uses TRBV5-1 with TRBJ1-1; D unresolved. CDR3 size: 14 residues. Germline V gives CDR1 SGHRS, CDR2 YFSETQ. Deletions cut 6 bases from V and 4 bases from J, with 16 bases between. The CDR3 protein is CASTLEEASTEAFF. The CDR3 bases are TGCGCCAGCACTCTGGAGGAAGCCAGCACTGAAGCTTTCTTT.

This chain links TRBV5-1 with TRBJ1-2; D possibly corresponds to TRBD1 (5 bases). CDR1 is SGHRS and CDR2 is YFSETQ in the germline V gene. Trimming left V 4 bases short and J 0 bases short, with 16 bases between. The CDR3 spans 16 residues. The CDR3 spells CASSPGTSLANYGYTF. Here the CDR3 DNA reads TGCGCCAGCAGCCCGGGGACTTCTTTGGCTAACTATGGCTACACCTTC.

The V gene is TRBV11-3, the J gene TRBJ2-3, with TRBD2 identical over 8 bases. J was trimmed by 1 base and V by 5 bases; bases with no gene match: 5. The CDR3 is 15 amino acids. Germline-derived CDR1 and CDR2 are SGHNT and YENEEA. CDR3 sequence: CASSRLAGGTDTQYF. In DNA form, the CDR3 reads TGTGCCAGCAGCCGCCTAGCGGGCGGCACAGATACGCAGTATTTT.

With regard to this clone: An end of the junction differs from the germline gene, which may be a read error. The V gene is TRBV30, the J gene TRBJ2-7, with 10 bases lining up with TRBD1. Germline V CDR1 and CDR2: GTSNPN, SVGIG (reference sequence). The CDR3 covers 14 residues. Written as DNA, the CDR3 is TGTGCGTGGACTTTAACCGGGACAGGGGAAGGCCTGCACTTC. Protein sequence: CAWTLTGTGEGLHF.

The gene calls are TRBV21-1 and TRBJ2-6; the D segment call TRBD1 is taken from the table without a DNA check. TRBV21-1 is annotated as a pseudogene. CDR3 length equals 21 residues. CDR3 nucleotide sequence: TGTGCCAGCAGCAAAGGGACAGGGGCGCAAACCACGGGTTCTGGGGCCAACGTCCTGACTTTC. This translates into CASSKGTGAQTTGSGANVLTF.

The chain employs TRBV20-1 and TRBJ1-1, with a weak D call TRBD1 (5 bases). Per germline, CDR1 DFQATT and CDR2 SNEGSKA (reference sequence). CDR3 length: 11 amino acids. V was clipped by 6 bases and J by 5 bases, with 10 bases between them. The CDR3 region is CSALGETEAFF. CDR3 sequence (DNA): TGCAGTGCCCTAGGGGAAACTGAAGCTTTCTTT.